Included here is one T cell receptor beta chain sequence, with context. Some clones are missing from TCRdb's copy, which holds only in-frame ones; the method was immunoSEQ multiplex PCR. The table includes some 77,000 clones, just over 90% detected once. The germline gives CDR1 SEHNR, CDR2 FQNEAQ (reference sequence). The CDR3 is 16 residues long. V trimming: 5 bases; J trimming: 3 bases; junction bases outside the gene matches: 9. The data are from a study of T cell changes during pregnancy in multiple sclerosis. The sequences come from peripheral blood, collected after pregnancy. V and J are TRBV7-9 and TRBJ2-2; TRBD1 agrees at 7 bases. The sequence was obtained from a female donor in good health, enrolled as a control in a pregnancy study. CDR3 residues: CASSHGFTGDTGELFF. The CDR3, as DNA: TGTGCCAGCAGCCATGGATTTACAGGGGACACCGGGGAGCTGTTTTTT.